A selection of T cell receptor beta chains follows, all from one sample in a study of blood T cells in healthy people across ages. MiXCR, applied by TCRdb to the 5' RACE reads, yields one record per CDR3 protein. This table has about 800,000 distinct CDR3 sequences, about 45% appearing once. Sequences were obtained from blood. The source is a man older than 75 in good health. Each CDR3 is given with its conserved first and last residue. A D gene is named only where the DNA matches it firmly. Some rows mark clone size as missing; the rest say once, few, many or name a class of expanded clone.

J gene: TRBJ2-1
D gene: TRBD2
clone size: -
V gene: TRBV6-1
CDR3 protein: CASRTNFLAGSVDEQFF
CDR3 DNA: TGTGCCAGCAGAACTAACTTCCTAGCGGGAAGTGTGGATGAGCAGTTCTTC

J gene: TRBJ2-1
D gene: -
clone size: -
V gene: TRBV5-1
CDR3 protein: CASSLAPLAGAMYEQFF
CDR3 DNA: TGCGCCAGCAGCTTGGCCCCCCTGGCAGGGGCCATGTATGAGCAGTTCTTC

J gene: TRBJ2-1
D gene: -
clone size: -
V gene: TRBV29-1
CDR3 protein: CSVEVVEQFF
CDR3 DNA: TGCAGCGTTGAAGTCGTGGAGCAGTTCTTC

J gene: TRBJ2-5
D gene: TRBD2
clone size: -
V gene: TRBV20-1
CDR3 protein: CSAGGGLAGVKQETQYF
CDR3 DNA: TGCAGTGCTGGTGGGGGACTAGCGGGGGTCAAACAAGAGACCCAGTACTTC

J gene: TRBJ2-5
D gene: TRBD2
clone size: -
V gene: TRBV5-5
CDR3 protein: CASSGDHWYF
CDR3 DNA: TGTGCTAGCAGCGGGGACCACTGGTACTTC

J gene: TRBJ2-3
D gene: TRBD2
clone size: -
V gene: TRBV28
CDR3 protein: CASSILASTDTQYF
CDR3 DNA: TGTGCCAGCAGTATACTAGCGAGCACAGATACGCAGTATTTT

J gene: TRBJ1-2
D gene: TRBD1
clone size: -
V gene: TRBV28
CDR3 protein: CASRPTGQGHGYTF
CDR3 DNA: TGTGCCAGCAGACCGACGGGACAGGGACATGGCTACACCTTC

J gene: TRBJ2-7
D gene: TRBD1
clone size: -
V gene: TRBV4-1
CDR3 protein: CASSHTGTGPYEQYF
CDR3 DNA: TGCGCCAGCAGCCATACCGGGACAGGGCCCTACGAGCAGTACTTC

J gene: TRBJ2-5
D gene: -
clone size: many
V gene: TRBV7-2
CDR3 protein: CASSPPTAGTLQETQYF
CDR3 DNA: TGTGCCAGCAGCCCCCCAACAGCTGGGACACTCCAAGAGACCCAGTACTTC

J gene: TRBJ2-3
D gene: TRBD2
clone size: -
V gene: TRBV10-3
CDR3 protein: CAISSGTSGELDTQYF
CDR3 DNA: TGTGCCATCAGTTCCGGGACTAGCGGGGAACTAGATACGCAGTATTTT

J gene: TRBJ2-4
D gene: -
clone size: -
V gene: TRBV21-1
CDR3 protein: CASSKCGAGVSKNIQYF
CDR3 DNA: TGTGCCAGCAGCAAATGCGGCGCGGGAGTGAGCAAAAACATTCAGTACTTC

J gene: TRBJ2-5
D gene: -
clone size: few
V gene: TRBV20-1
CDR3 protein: CRAGITETQYF
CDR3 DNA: TGCAGAGCAGGGATTACAGAGACCCAGTACTTC

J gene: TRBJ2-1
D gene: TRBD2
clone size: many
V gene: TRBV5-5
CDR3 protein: CASSFAGTSRGNEQFF
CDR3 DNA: TGTGCCAGCAGCTTCGCCGGGACTAGCAGAGGCAATGAGCAGTTCTTC

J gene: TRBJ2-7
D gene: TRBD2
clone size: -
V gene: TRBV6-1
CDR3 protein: CASRSSGTNEQYF
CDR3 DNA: TGTGCCAGCAGGAGTAGCGGGACCAACGAGCAGTACTTC

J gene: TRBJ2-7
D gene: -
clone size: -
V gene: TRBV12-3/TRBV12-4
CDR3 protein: CASRSTGSVRYEQYF
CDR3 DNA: TGTGCCAGCAGATCAACAGGGTCCGTACGCTACGAGCAGTACTTC

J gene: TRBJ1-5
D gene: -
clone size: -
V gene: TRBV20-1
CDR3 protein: CSAGGFCNQPQHF
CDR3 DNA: TGCAGTGCTGGGGGGTTTTGCAATCAGCCCCAGCATTTT

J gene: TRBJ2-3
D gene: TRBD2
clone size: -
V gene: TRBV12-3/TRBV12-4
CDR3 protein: CASSFRTRGSTDTQYF
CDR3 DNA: TGTGCCAGCAGTTTCAGGACTAGAGGGAGCACAGATACGCAGTATTTT

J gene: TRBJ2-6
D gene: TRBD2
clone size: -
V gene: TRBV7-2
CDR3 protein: CASSLRTSGNPGANVLTF
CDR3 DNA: TGTGCCAGCAGCTTACGGACTAGCGGGAATCCGGGGGCCAACGTCCTGACTTTC

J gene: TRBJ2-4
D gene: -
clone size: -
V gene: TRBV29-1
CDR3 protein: CSVREALAKNIQYF
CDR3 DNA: TGCAGCGTTCGTGAAGCACTAGCCAAAAACATTCAGTACTTC

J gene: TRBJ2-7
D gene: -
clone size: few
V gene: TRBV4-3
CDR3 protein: CASSQGRADTYEQYF
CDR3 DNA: TGCGCCAGCAGCCAAGGGAGGGCAGATACCTACGAGCAGTACTTC

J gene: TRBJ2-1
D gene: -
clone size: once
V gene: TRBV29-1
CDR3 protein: CSVVRELYNEQFF
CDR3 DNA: TGCAGCGTTGTACGGGAGCTCTACAATGAGCAGTTCTTC

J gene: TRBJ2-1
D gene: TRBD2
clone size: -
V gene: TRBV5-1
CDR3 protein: CASSFSGSSVPEQFF
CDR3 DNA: TGCGCCAGCAGCTTTAGCGGGAGCTCGGTTCCTGAGCAGTTCTTC

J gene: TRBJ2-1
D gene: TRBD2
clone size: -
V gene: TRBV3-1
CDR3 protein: CASSQTGTSASYNEQFF
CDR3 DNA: TGTGCCAGCAGCCAAACCGGGACTAGCGCTTCCTACAATGAGCAGTTCTTC

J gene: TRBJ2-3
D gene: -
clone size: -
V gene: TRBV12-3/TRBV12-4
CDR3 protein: CASSLPAGRGHDTQYF
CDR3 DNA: TGTGCCAGCAGTTTACCCGCCGGGCGGGGTCATGATACGCAGTATTTT

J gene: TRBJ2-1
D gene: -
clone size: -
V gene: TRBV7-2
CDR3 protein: CASSMSTAAYEQFF
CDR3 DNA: TGTGCCAGCAGCATGTCGACAGCTGCATACGAGCAGTTCTTC

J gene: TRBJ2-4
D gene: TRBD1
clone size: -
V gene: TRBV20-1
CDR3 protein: CSARARTGIDIQYF
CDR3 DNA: TGCAGTGCTAGGGCCAGGACAGGAATTGACATTCAGTACTTC

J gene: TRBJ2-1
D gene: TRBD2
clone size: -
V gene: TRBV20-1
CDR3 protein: CSARGMREGINEQFF
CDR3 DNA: TGCAGTGCTAGGGGGATGCGGGAGGGCATAAATGAGCAGTTCTTC

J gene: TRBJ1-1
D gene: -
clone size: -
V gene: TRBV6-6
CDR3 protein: CASSPRTAIMNTEAFF
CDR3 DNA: TGTGCCAGCAGCCCCCGGACAGCGATAATGAACACTGAAGCTTTCTTT

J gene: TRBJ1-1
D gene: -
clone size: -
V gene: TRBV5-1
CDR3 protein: CASSLEQGLNTEAFF
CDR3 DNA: TGCGCCAGCAGCTTGGAACAGGGACTGAACACTGAAGCTTTCTTT

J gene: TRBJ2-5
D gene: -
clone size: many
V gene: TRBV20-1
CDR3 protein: CSASLAPHQETQYF
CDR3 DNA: TGCAGTGCTAGCCTAGCCCCACACCAGGAGACCCAGTACTTC

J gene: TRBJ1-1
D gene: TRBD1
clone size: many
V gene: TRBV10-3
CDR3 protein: CAISRDREGTEAFF
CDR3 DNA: TGTGCCATCAGTCGGGACAGGGAGGGCACTGAAGCTTTCTTT

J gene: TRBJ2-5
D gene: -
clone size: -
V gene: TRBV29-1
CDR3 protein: CSAWGEFVQETQYF
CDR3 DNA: TGCAGCGCCTGGGGGGAATTCGTCCAAGAGACCCAGTACTTC

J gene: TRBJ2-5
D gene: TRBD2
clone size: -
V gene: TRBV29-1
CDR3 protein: CSVEPGLANEQYF
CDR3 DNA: TGCAGCGTCGAGCCGGGACTAGCAAATGAGCAGTACTTC

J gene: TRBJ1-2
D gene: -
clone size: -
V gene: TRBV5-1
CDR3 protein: CASSSGNDYGYTF
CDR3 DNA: TGCGCCAGCAGCAGCGGTAACGATTATGGCTACACCTTC

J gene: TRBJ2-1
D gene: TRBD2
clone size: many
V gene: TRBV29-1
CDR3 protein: CSVELAGAEQFF
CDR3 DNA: TGCAGCGTTGAATTAGCGGGAGCTGAGCAGTTCTTC

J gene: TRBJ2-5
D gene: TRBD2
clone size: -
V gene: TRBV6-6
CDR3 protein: CASSYGAGPTEQYF
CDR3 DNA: TGTGCCAGCAGTTATGGAGCGGGACCTACGGAGCAGTACTTC

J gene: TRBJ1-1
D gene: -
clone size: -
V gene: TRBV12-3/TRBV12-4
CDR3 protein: CACSLGPTVNTEAFF
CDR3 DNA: TGTGCCTGCAGTCTGGGACCTACAGTAAACACCGAAGCTTTCTTT

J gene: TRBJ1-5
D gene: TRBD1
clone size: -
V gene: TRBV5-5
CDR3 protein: CASSLRDRVDQPQHF
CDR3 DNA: TGTGCCAGCAGCTTGCGGGACAGGGTAGATCAGCCCCAGCATTTT

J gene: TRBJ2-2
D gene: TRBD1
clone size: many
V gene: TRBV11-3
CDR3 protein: CASSLGWTGGGSNTGELFF
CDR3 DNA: TGTGCCAGCAGCTTAGGCTGGACAGGGGGGGGCTCGAACACCGGGGAGCTGTTTTTT

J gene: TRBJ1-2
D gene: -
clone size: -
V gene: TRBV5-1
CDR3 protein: CVSNVGGGLNYGYTF
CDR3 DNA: TGCGTCAGCAACGTCGGTGGGGGGCTTAACTATGGCTACACCTTC

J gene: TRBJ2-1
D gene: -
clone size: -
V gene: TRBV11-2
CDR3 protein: CASSPTEGRNEQFF
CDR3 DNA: TGTGCCAGCAGTCCAACAGAGGGTCGCAATGAGCAGTTCTTC

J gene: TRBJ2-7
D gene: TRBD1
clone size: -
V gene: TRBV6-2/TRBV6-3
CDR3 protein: CAGRTDRGRTYEQYF
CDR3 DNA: TGTGCCGGCAGAACAGACAGGGGGCGGACCTACGAGCAGTACTTC

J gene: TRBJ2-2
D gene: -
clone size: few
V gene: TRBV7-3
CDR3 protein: CASSLTVGLSGELFF
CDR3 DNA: TGTGCCAGCAGCTTAACCGTTGGCCTTAGCGGGGAGCTGTTTTTT

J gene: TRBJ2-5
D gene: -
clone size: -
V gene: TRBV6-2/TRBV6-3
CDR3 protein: CASSFPQSRSQETQYF
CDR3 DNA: TGTGCCAGCAGTTTCCCCCAGTCTAGGTCCCAAGAGACCCAGTACTTC

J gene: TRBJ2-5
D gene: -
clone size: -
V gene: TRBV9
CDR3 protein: CASSDDRGVWTQYF
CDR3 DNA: TGTGCCAGCAGCGACGACCGGGGTGTTTGGACCCAGTACTTC

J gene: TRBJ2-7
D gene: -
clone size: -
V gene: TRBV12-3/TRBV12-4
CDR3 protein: CASTSRGYEQYF
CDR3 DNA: TGTGCCAGCACGTCGCGGGGCTACGAGCAGTACTTC

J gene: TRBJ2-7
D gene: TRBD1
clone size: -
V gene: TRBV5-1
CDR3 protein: CASSPGQDRYEQYF
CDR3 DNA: TGCGCCAGCAGCCCGGGACAGGATCGCTACGAGCAGTACTTC

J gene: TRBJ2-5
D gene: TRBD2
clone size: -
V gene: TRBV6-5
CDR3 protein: CASWISGAGGETQYF
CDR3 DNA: TGTGCCAGCTGGATTTCTGGCGCCGGGGGGGAGACCCAGTACTTC

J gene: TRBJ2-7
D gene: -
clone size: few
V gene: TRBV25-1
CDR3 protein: CASESPRASYEQYF
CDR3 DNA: TGTGCCAGCGAGTCCCCCAGGGCTTCCTACGAGCAGTACTTC

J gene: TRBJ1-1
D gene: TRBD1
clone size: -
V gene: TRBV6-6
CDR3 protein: CASRRDRGNTEAFF
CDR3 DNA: TGTGCCAGCAGGCGGGACAGGGGGAACACTGAAGCTTTCTTT

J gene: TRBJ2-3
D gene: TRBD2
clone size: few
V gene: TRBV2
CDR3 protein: CASSDRGVADTQYF
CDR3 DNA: TGTGCCAGCAGTGATCGGGGGGTTGCCGATACGCAGTATTTT

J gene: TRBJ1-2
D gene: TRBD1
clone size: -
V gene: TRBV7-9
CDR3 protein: CASSGGQGKTFLTYGYTF
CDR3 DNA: TGTGCCAGCAGCGGGGGACAGGGGAAAACCTTTTTGACCTATGGCTACACCTTC

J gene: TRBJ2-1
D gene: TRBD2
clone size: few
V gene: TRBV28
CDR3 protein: CASSLPGLAGPYNEQFF
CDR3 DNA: TGTGCCAGCAGTCTACCCGGACTAGCGGGACCCTACAATGAGCAGTTCTTC

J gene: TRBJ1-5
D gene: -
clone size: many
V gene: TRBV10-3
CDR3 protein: CAISGGTDQPQHF
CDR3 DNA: TGTGCCATCAGTGGAGGGACGGATCAGCCCCAGCATTTT

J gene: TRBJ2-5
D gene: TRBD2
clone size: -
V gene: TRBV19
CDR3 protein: CASSISSGRAEAQYF
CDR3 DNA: TGTGCCAGTAGTATTTCTAGCGGGAGGGCGGAGGCCCAGTACTTC

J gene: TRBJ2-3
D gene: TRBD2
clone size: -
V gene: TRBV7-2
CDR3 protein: CASSSPELAEMHTDTQYF
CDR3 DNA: TGTGCCAGCAGCTCGCCGGAGCTAGCGGAAATGCACACAGATACGCAGTATTTT

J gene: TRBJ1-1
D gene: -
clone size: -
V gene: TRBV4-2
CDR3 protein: CASSQDLYEAFF
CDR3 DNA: TGTGCCAGCAGCCAAGATCTTTATGAAGCTTTCTTT

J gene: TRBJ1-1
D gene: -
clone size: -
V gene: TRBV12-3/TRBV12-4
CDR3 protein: CASSLRYTEAFF
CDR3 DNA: TGTGCCAGCAGTTTAAGGTACACTGAAGCTTTCTTT

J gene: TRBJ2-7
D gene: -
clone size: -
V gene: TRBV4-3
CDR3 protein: CASSQDSTGHRVTYEQYF
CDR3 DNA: TGCGCCAGCAGCCAAGATAGCACCGGGCACCGTGTAACCTACGAGCAGTACTTC